The rows below give T cell receptor beta chains drawn from one sample of a study of blood T cells in healthy people across ages. From the 5' RACE reads, TCRdb called clonotypes with MiXCR, one entry per CDR3 protein. The repertoire holds approximately 850,000 distinct CDR3 sequences, 55% to 75% seen once, with 20% to 25% in the top ten. Sequenced sample: blood. These receptor sequences come from a man aged 25 to 40 in good health. Each CDR3 is given with its conserved first and last residue. D genes are given only for firm matches. Not all rows give a size; the values are once, few, many and, for expanded clones, a class.

size	V	J	D	CDR3	DNA
-	TRBV20-1	TRBJ2-3	-	CSEGGGSTQYF	TGCAGTGAGGGTGGAGGTAGTACGCAGTATTTT
once	TRBV12-3/TRBV12-4	TRBJ2-2	-	CASRTYTGELFF	TGTGCCAGCAGGACTTACACCGGGGAGCTGTTTTTT
few	TRBV20-1	TRBJ1-5	TRBD1	CSARGTGGQPQHF	TGCAGTGCTAGAGGGACAGGTGGTCAGCCCCAGCATTTT
few	TRBV7-2	TRBJ1-1	-	CASSLTRQDEAFF	TGTGCCAGCAGCTTAACAAGACAGGATGAAGCTTTCTTT
-	TRBV18	TRBJ2-7	-	CASSMNRDGPYEQYF	TGTGCCAGCTCAATGAACCGAGACGGCCCCTACGAGCAGTACTTC
few	TRBV2	TRBJ2-1	-	CASSRDWQNYNEQFF	TGTGCCAGCAGTAGGGACTGGCAGAACTACAATGAGCAGTTCTTC
-	TRBV20-1	TRBJ2-1	-	CSSSRAGARGYNEQFF	TGCAGTAGCTCGCGGGCGGGGGCGCGGGGATACAATGAGCAGTTCTTC
-	TRBV6-5	TRBJ2-7	TRBD1	CASSYSTPGQGYEQYF	TGTGCCAGCAGTTACTCGACCCCGGGACAGGGTTACGAGCAGTACTTC
few	TRBV7-9	TRBJ2-5	-	CASTILQRETQYF	TGTGCCAGCACCATACTCCAGCGAGAGACCCAGTACTTC
-	TRBV24-1	TRBJ2-1	TRBD1	CATGQGLNEQFF	TGTGCCACGGGACAGGGACTTAATGAGCAGTTCTTC
once	TRBV20-1	TRBJ2-1	-	CSASDAVLLYNEQFF	TGCAGTGCTAGCGACGCTGTACTTTTGTACAATGAGCAGTTCTTC
-	TRBV19	TRBJ1-6	TRBD1	CASRPGQINSPLHF	TGTGCCAGTAGACCGGGACAGATTAATTCACCCCTCCACTTT
-	TRBV7-9	TRBJ2-7	-	CASSSPSQVSSYEQYF	TGTGCCAGCAGCTCTCCCTCACAGGTTAGCTCCTACGAGCAGTACTTC
-	TRBV7-8	TRBJ2-5	-	CASSHGGDETQYF	TGTGCCAGCAGCCATGGAGGGGACGAGACCCAGTACTTC
-	TRBV2	TRBJ2-4	-	CASSGYGASIQYF	TGTGCCAGCAGTGGGTACGGGGCGAGCATTCAGTACTTC
few	TRBV20-1	TRBJ2-5	-	CSARLFGGSETQYF	TGCAGTGCTAGATTGTTTGGGGGCTCGGAGACCCAGTACTTC
-	TRBV5-1	TRBJ2-5	-	CASSTSGPQETQYF	TGCGCCAGCAGTACGAGCGGCCCCCAAGAGACCCAGTACTTC
-	TRBV7-6	TRBJ2-5	TRBD2	CASSSGTRRIGETQYF	TGTGCCAGCAGCTCCGGGACTAGGAGGATTGGAGAGACCCAGTACTTC
-	TRBV6-5	TRBJ2-7	TRBD1	CASRGQMYEQYF	TGTGCCAGCAGGGGACAGATGTACGAGCAGTACTTC
once	TRBV10-3	TRBJ1-5	TRBD1	CAISEAADRGEPQHF	TGTGCCATCAGTGAGGCTGCGGACAGGGGAGAGCCCCAGCATTTT
-	TRBV6-4	TRBJ1-1	-	CASSTGGAFF	TGTGCCAGCAGTACCGGGGGGGCTTTCTTT
few	TRBV10-3	TRBJ2-3	TRBD2	CATTDSAGRAWDTQYF	TGTGCCACCACGGATTCAGCCGGGAGGGCATGGGATACGCAGTATTTT
many	TRBV20-1	TRBJ2-7	-	CSARGALSTYEQYF	TGCAGTGCTAGAGGTGCGCTTTCGACCTACGAGCAGTACTTC
-	TRBV27	TRBJ1-2	TRBD1	CASSWTGASGYTF	TGTGCCAGCAGTTGGACAGGGGCCTCCGGCTACACCTTC
-	TRBV4-3	TRBJ2-7	TRBD2	CASSHGLAGLYEQYF	TGCGCCAGCAGCCACGGACTAGCGGGACTGTACGAGCAGTACTTC
-	TRBV6-1	TRBJ1-4	-	CASSERAENEKLFF	TGTGCCAGCAGTGAACGGGCGGAAAATGAAAAACTGTTTTTT
-	TRBV20-1	TRBJ2-3	-	CSARDPIAVGDTQYF	TGCAGTGCTAGAGATCCCATAGCGGTAGGAGATACGCAGTATTTT